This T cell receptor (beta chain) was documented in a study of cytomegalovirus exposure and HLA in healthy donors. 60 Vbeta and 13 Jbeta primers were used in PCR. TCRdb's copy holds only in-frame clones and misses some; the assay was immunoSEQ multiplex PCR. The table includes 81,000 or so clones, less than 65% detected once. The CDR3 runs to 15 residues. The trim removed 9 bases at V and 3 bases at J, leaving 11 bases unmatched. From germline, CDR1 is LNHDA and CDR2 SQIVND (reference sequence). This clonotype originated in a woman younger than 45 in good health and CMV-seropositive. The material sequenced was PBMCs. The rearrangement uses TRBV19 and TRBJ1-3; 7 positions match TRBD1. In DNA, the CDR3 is TGTGCCAGCCAAAGGGGGCAGGGAGGTGGAAACACCATATATTTT. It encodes CASQRGQGGGNTIYF.